One sample yielded the 7 T cell receptor beta chains listed below, sequenced in a study of Ad26.COV2.S vaccination and SARS-CoV-2 variants. Assay: immunoSEQ multiplex PCR; the TCRdb copy retains only in-frame clones and omits some. The sample shows about 350,000 clones, about 85% of them seen only once. The treatment was: about 20 received Ad26.COV2.S at low or high dose, single or two shots; about 5 received placebo; per-sample allocation not given. Collection of samples fell on day 63 after the first vaccine or placebo injection. The source material was peripheral blood, sampled in a trial of Ad26.COV2.S vaccine versus placebo. The receptors were gathered from a person aged 18-65 years who received the Ad26.COV2.S COVID-19 vaccine or a placebo.

J is TRBJ2-3 and V is TRBV7-3; 10 positions agree with TRBD2. Germline lookup yields CDR1 SGHTA and CDR2 FQGTGA. Germline trimming cut 2 bases from V and 3 bases from J; bases unmatched to any gene: 5. The CDR3 extends over 16 amino acids. CDR3 nucleotide sequence: TGTGCCAGCAGCTTACGATCTAGCGGGAGAACAGATACGCAGTATTTT. It specifies CASSLRSSGRTDTQYF.

The rearrangement uses TRBV4-1 and TRBJ1-4; D is unresolved. The V gene lost 8 bases and the J gene lost 4 bases, with 17 bases spanning the gap. The CDR3 length is 15 residues. Germline V gene data show CDR1 as MGHRA and CDR2 as YSYEKL. CDR3 residues: CASSPPGEGNEKLFF. The CDR3 bases are TGCGCCAGCTCCCCCCCGGGAGAGGGTAATGAAAAACTGTTTTTT.

The chain links TRBV6-6 to TRBJ1-6; D gene unclear. V lost 3 bases to trimming and J lost 7 bases, with 4 bases between them. CDR1 is MNHNY and CDR2 is SVGAGI in the germline V gene (reference sequence). The CDR3 extends over 12 amino acids. The CDR3 reads CASSYSNSPLHF. As DNA, the CDR3 is TGTGCCAGCAGTTATAGCAATTCACCCCTCCACTTT.

J is TRBJ2-1 and V is TRBV13; 10 nucleotides agree with TRBD1. CDR3 size: 17 residues. Trimming removed 0 bases from V and 3 bases from J; junction bases left unmatched: 5. The germline V gene encodes CDR1 PRHDT and CDR2 FYEKMQ (reference sequence). The CDR3 sequence: CASSLGTGQGFYNEQFF. CDR3 in DNA: TGTGCCAGCAGCTTAGGAACGGGACAGGGGTTCTACAATGAGCAGTTCTTC.

The chain combines TRBV27 with TRBJ1-2; 9 bases match TRBD1. The CDR3 length is 17 residues. The V gene end was trimmed by 7 bases and the J gene end by 1 base; junction bases not matched to a gene: 13. Germline CDR1 MNHEY, CDR2 SMNVEV (reference sequence). DNA for the CDR3: TGTGCCAGCACCCCTGGGCCGGGACAGGGCTTTAACTATGGCTACACCTTC. Translation: CASTPGPGQGFNYGYTF.

This sequence joins TRBV5-4 and TRBJ2-3; possibly TRBD1 for D (6 bases). The germline V gene has CDR1 SGHNT and CDR2 YYREEE (reference sequence). The CDR3 has 13 residues. With 4 bases removed from V and 4 bases from J, the gap between germline ends came to 10 bases. In DNA, the CDR3 is TGTGCCAGCAGCACCCAGGGGTCAGATACGCAGTATTTT. This encodes CASSTQGSDTQYF.

V usage is TRBV7-8 and J usage is TRBJ2-3; no clear D gene. V was clipped by 3 bases and J by 3 bases, with 7 bases between them. Germline values: CDR1 SGHVS, CDR2 FQNEAQ. This CDR3 is 13 amino acids long. The CDR3 is CASSFGSTDTQYF. As DNA, the CDR3 is TGTGCCAGCAGCTTTGGCTCAACAGATACGCAGTATTTT. Full variable domain (missing parts from reference TRBV7-8 and TRBJ2-3): GAGVSQSPRYKVAKRGQDVALRCDPISGHVSLFWYQQALGQGPEFLTYFQNEAQLDKSGLPSDRFFAERPEGSVSTLKIQRTQQEDSAVYLCASSFGSTDTQYFGPGTRLTVL.